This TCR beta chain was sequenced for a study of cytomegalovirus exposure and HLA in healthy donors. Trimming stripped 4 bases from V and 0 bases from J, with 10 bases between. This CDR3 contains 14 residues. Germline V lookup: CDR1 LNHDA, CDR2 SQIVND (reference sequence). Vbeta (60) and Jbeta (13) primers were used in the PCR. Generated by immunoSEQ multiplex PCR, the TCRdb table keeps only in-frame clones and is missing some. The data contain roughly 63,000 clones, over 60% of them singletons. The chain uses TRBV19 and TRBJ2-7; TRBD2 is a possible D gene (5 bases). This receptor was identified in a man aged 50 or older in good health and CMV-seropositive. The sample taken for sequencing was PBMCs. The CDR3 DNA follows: TGTGCCAGTAGTAGGACTGGTGGCTCCTACGAGCAGTACTTC. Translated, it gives CASSRTGGSYEQYF.